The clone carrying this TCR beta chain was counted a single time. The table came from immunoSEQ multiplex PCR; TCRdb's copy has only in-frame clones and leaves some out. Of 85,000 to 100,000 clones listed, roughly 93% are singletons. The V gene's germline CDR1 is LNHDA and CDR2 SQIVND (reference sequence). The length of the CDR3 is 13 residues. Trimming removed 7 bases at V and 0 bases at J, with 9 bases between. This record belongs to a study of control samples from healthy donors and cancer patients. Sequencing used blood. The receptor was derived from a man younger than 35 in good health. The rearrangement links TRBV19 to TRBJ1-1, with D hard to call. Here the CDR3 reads CASTNLLNTEAFF. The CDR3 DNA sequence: TGTGCCAGTACCAATCTTCTGAACACTGAAGCTTTCTTT.